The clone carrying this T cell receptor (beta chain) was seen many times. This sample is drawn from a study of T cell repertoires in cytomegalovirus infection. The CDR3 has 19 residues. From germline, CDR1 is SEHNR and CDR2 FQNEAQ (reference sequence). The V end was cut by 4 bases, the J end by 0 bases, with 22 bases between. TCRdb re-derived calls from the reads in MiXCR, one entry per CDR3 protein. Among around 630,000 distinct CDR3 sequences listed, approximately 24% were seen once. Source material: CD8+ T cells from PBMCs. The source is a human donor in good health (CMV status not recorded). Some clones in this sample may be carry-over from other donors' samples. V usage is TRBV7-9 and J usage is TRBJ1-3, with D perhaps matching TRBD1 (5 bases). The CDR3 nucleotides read TGTGCCAGCAGCTCCTCGGGGGGGGTAACCTTAAACTCTGGAAACACCATATATTTT. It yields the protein CASSSSGGVTLNSGNTIYF.